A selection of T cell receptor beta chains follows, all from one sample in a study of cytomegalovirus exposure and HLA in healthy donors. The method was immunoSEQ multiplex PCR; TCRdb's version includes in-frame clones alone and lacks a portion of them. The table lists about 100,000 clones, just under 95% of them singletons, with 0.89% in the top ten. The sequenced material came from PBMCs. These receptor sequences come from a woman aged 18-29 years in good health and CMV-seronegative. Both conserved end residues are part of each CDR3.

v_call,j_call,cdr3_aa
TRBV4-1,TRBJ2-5,CASSQVSGGADETQYF
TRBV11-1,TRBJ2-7,CASSRRNRDRGDEQYF
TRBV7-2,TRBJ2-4,CASSLYQGANIQYF
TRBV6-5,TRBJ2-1,CASSFLGDEQFF
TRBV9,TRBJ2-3,CASSGDGDTDTQYF
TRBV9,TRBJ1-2,CASSGQRDGYTF
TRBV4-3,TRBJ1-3,CASSQSGQGITGNTIYF
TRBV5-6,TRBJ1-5,CASSAGYEGNQPQHF
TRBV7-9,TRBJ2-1,CASSPMVEAGQGSYNEQFF
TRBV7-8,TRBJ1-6,CASSRIVQVDSPLHF
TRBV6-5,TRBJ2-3,CASSYQVTDTQYF
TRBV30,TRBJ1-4,CAWSELPNEKLFF
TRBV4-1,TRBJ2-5,CASSPLGGGETQYF
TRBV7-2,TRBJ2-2,CASSGAGVRTGELFF
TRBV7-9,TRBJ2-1,CASSRGLAASYNEQFF
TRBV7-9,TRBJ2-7,CASSGMGQGNDEQYF
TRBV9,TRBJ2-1,CASSYAGGTYNEQFF
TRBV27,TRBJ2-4,CASSSLYAGGYKNIQYF
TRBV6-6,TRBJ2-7,CASSYRTGLNEQYF
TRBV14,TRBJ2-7,CASSQVGQRRYEQYF
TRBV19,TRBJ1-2,CASSAQGQGFDYGYTF
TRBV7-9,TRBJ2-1,CASSSVYNEQFF
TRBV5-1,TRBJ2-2,CASSPGQGAGELFF
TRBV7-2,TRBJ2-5,CASSAQGGQETQYF
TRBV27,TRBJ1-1,CASSFSYPLPAFF
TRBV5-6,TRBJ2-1,CASSLAGGGNEQFF
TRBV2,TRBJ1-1,CASIVVAGANEAFF
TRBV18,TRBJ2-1,CASSPPRRGIPNEQFF
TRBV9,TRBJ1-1,CASSVVGGGTEAFF
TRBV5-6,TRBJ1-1,CASSHDRGTEAFF
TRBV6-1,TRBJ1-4,CASSDVTGEKLFF
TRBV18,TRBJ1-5,CASSPGGDQPQHF
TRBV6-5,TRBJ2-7,CASSYSGGTYEQYF
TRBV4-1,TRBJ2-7,CASSQVKGGDWEQYF
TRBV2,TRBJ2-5,CASSESGGEETQYF
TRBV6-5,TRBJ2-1,CASSYGGTSEQFF
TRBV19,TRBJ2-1,CASSVASAYNEQFF
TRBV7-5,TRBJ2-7,CVRSSARDRPHEPTYEQYF
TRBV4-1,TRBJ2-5,CASSQVSTAGETQYF
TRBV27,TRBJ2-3,CASSRQGSTDTQYF
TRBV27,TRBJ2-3,CASSLMLRGTDTQYF